This T cell receptor (beta chain) is drawn from a study of blood T cell repertoires in COVID-19. Study context: Spain, Italy and the United States supplied samples that represented acute and convalescent COVID-19.

Sequencing used immunoSEQ multiplex PCR; TCRdb keeps in-frame clones, though not all of them. The sample holds over 110,000 clones, about nine tenths seen once. V shed 7 bases and J 8 bases; nucleotides not matched to a gene: 12. CDR1 and CDR2 (germline): SQVTM, ANQGSEA. This CDR3 has 13 amino acids. The sequencing input was peripheral blood. The sequence was obtained from a human donor in a cohort sampled during active COVID-19. The rearrangement links TRBV29-1 to TRBJ1-2; 8 nucleotides match TRBD1. The CDR3 coding sequence is TGCAGCGGATACCTGAGCAGGGGGCAAGGCTACACCTTC. It is translated as CSGYLSRGQGYTF.